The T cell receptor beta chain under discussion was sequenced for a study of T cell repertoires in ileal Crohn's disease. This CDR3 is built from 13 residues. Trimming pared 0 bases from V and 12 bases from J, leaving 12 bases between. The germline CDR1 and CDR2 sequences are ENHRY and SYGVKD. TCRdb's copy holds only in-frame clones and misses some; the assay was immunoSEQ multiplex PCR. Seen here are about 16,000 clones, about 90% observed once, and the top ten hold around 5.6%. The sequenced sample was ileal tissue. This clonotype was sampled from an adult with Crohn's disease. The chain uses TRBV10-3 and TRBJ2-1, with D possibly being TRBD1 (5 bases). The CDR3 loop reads CAISESGALGQFF. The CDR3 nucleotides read TGTGCCATCAGTGAGTCAGGGGCCTTAGGGCAGTTCTTC.